This TCR beta chain comes out of a study of beta chain features in type 1 diabetes. Study-wide results and limits: Using cDNA template may skew counts toward highly expressing activated cells.

With respect to this clone: Its target is not known.

The investigators reverse transcribed all of the isolated RNA, so they sequenced expressed TCRB transcripts. Assay used: immunoSEQ multiplex PCR; TCRdb lists only in-frame clones, some missing. The top ten clones hold under 0.045% of a sample with about 230,000 clones, 7.5% to 10% of them seen once. This receptor was identified in a young woman in good health. Sequencing used naive CD4+ T cells from blood.

The CDR3 sequence: CAWSVEETQYF. Written as DNA, the CDR3 is TGTGCCTGGAGTGTCGAGGAGACCCAGTACTTC. The chain recombines TRBV30 with TRBJ2-5; D unresolved. Trimming left V 0 bases short and J 5 bases short, with 4 bases between. Germline loops: CDR1 GTSNPN, CDR2 SVGIG (reference sequence). The CDR3 spans 11 residues.